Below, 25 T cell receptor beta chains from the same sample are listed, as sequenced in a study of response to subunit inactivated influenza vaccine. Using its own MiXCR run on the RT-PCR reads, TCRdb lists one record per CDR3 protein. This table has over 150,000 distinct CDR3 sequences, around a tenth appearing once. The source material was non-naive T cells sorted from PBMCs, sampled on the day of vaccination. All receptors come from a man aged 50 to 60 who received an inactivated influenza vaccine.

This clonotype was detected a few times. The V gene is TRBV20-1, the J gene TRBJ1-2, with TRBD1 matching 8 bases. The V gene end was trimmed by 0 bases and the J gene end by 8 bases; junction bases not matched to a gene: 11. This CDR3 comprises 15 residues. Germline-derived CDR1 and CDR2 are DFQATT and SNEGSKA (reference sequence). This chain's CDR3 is CSARDARTGSIGYTF. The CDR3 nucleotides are TGCAGTGCTAGAGATGCCAGGACAGGGAGCATAGGCTACACCTTC.

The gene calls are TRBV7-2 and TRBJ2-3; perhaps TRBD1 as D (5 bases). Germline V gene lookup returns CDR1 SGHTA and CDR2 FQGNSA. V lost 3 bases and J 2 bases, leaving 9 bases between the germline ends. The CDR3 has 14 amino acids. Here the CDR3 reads CASSFGRDTDTQYF. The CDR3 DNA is TGTGCCAGCAGCTTCGGCAGGGACACAGATACGCAGTATTTT.

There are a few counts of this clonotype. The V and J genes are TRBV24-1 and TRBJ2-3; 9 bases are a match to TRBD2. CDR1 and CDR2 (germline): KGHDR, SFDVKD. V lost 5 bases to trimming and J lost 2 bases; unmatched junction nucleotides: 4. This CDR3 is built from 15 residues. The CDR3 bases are TGTGCCACCAGTGTTAGCGGGGGCAACACAGATACGCAGTATTTT. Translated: CATSVSGGNTDTQYF.

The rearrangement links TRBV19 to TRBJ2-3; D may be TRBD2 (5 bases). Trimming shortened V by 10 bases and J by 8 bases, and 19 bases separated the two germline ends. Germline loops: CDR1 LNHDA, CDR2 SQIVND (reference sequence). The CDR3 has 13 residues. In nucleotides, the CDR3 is TGTGCCACCGCGGGTCTTTACCGCGGTACGCAGTATTTT. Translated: CATAGLYRGTQYF.

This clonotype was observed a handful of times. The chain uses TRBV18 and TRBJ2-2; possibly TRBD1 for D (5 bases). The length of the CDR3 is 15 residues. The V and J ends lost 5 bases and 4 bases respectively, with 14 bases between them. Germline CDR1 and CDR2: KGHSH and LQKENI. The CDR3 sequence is CASSFREDGTGELFF. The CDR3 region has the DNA TGTGCCAGCTCATTCAGGGAAGACGGCACCGGGGAGCTGTTTTTT.

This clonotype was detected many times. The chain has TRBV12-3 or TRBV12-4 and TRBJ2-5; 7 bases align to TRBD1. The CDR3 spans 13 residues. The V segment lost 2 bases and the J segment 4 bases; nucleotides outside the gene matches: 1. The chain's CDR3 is CASSLNRGETQYF. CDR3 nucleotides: TGTGCCAGCAGTTTAAACAGGGGAGAGACCCAGTACTTC.

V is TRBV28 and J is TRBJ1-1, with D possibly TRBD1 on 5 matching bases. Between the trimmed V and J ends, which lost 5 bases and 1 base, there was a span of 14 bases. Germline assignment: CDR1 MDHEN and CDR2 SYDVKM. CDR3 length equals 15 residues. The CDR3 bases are TGTGCCAGCAGTCTTACGATGGGGGGGAACACTGAAGCTTTCTTT. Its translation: CASSLTMGGNTEAFF.

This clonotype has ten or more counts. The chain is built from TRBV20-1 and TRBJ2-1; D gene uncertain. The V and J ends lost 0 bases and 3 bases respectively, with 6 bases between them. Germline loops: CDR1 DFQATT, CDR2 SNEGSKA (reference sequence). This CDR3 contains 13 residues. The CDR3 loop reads CSARDPIYNEQFF. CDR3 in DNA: TGCAGTGCTAGAGATCCAATCTACAATGAGCAGTTCTTC.

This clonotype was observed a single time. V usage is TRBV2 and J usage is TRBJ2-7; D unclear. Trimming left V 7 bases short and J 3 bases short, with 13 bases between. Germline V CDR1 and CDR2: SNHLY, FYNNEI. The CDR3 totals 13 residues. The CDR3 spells CASKFDLGYEQYF. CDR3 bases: TGTGCCAGCAAATTCGATCTGGGCTACGAGCAGTACTTC.

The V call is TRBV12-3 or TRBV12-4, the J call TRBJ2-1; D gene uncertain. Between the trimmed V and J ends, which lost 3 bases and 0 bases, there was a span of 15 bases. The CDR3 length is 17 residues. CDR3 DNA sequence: TGTGCCAGCAGTTTGTCTCCAGGCCATCTCTCCTACAATGAGCAGTTCTTC. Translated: CASSLSPGHLSYNEQFF.

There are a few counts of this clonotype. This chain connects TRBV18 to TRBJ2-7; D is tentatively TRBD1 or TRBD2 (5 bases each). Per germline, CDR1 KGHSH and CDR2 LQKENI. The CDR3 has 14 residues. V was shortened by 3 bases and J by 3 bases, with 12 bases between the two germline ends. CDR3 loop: CASSPPGPNYEQYF. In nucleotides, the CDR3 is TGTGCCAGCTCACCCCCGGGACCAAACTACGAGCAGTACTTC.

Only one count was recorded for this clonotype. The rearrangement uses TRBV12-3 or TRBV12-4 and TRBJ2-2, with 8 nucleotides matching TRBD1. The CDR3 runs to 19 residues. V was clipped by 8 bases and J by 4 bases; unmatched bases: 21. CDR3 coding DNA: TGTGCCAGCTGTTACCAACTGTTACCCCGGACAGGGAGCACCGGGGAGCTGTTTTTT. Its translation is CASCYQLLPRTGSTGELFF.

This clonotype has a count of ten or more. CDR3 region: CSVGTGVSTEAFF. The CDR3 nucleotides read TGCAGCGTTGGGACAGGGGTATCCACTGAAGCTTTCTTT. The gene calls are TRBV29-1 and TRBJ1-1; 9 positions agree with TRBD1. Germline loops: CDR1 SQVTM, CDR2 ANQGSEA. Unmatched junction bases numbered 4, after V lost 4 bases and J lost 4 bases. The CDR3 is 13 amino acids.

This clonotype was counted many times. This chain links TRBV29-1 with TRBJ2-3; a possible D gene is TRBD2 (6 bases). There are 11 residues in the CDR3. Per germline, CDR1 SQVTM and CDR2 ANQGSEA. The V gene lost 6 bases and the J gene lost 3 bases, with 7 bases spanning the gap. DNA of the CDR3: TGCAGCGTCCGGGGGACAGATACGCAGTATTTT. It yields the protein CSVRGTDTQYF.

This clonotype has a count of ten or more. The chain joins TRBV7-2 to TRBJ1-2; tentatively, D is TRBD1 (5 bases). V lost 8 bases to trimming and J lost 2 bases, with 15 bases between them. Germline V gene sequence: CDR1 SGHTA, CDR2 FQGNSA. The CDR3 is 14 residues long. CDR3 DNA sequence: TGTGCCAGCCAGGACGGTGGGGCCAACTATGGCTACACCTTC. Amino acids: CASQDGGANYGYTF.

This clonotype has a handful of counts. The DNA of the CDR3 is TGTGCCAGCAGCGTTCCGGGACTAGCGAAGAGAGGGGTCGGGACCCAGTACTTC. It codes for CASSVPGLAKRGVGTQYF. This sequence joins TRBV11-2 and TRBJ2-5, with 10 bases lining up with TRBD2. The trim removed 5 bases at V and 7 bases at J, leaving 19 bases unmatched. This CDR3 contains 18 residues. The germline CDR1 and CDR2 sequences are SGHAT and FQNNGV.

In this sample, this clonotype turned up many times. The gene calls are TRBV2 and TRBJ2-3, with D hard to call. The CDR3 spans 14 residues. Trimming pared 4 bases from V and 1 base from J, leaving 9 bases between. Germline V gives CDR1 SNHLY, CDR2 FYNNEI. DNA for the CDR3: TGTGCCAGCAGTGCCACAGAAGGCACAGATACGCAGTATTTT. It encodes CASSATEGTDTQYF.

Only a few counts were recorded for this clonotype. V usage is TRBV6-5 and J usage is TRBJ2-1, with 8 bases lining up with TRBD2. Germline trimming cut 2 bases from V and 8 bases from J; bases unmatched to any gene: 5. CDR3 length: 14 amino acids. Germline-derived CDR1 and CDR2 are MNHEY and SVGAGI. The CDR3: CASSYMRGADEQFF. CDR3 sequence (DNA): TGTGCCAGCAGTTACATGCGGGGGGCGGATGAGCAGTTCTTC.

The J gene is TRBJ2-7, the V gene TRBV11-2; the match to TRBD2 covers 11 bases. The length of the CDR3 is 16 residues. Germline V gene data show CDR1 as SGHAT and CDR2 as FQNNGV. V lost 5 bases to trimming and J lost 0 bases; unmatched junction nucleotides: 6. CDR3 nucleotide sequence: TGTGCCAGCAGCAAGGCCGGGACTAGCGGCTCCTACGAGCAGTACTTC. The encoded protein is CASSKAGTSGSYEQYF. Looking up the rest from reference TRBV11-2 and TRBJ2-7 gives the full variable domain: EAGVAQSPRYKIIEKRQSVAFWCNPISGHATLYWYQQILGQGPKLLIQFQNNGVVDDSQLPKDRFSAERLKGVDSTLKIQPAKLEDSAVYLCASSKAGTSGSYEQYFGPGTRLTVT.

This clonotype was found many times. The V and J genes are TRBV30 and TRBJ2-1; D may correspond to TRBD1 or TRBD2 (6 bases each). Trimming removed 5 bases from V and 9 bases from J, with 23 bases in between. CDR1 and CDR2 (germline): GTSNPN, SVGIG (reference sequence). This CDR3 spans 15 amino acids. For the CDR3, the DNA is TGTGCCTGGGAGGGGGGTCATGTCTTTCTAGGTGAGCAGTTCTTC. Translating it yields CAWEGGHVFLGEQFF.

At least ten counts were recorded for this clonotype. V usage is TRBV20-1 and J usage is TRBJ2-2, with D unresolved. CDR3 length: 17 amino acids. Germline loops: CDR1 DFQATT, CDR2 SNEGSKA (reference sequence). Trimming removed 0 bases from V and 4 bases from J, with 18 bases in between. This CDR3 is CSARDSTPQTITGELFF. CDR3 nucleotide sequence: TGCAGTGCTAGAGATAGCACACCCCAAACGATCACCGGGGAGCTGTTTTTT.

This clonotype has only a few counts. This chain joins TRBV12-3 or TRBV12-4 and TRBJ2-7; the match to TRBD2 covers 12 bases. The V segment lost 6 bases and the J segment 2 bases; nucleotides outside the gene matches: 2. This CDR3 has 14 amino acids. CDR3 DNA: TGTGCCAGCAGCCGACTAGCGGGGGCCTACGAGCAGTACTTC. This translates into CASSRLAGAYEQYF.

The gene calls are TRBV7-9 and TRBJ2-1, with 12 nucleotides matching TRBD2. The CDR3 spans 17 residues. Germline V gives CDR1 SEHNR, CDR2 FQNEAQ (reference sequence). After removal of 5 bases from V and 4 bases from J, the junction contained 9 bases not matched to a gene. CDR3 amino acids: CASSPRTGTSGYNEQFF. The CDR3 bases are TGTGCCAGCAGCCCGCGAACCGGGACTAGCGGGTACAATGAGCAGTTCTTC.

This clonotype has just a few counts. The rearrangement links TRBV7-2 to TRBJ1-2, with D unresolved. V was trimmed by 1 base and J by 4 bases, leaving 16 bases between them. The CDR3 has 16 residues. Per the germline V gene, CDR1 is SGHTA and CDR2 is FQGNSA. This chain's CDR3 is CASSLVSRFASYGYTF. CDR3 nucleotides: TGTGCCAGCAGCTTAGTTAGCAGATTTGCTTCCTATGGCTACACCTTC.

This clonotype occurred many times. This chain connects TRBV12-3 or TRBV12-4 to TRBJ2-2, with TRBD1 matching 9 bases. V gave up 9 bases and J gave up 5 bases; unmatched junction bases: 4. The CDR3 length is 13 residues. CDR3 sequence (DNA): TGTGCCAGTAGACAGGGGGGGACCGGGGAGCTGTTTTTT. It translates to CASRQGGTGELFF.